One sample yielded the 8 T cell receptor beta chains listed below, sequenced in a study of T cell clones after liver transplantation. TCRdb's copy holds only in-frame clones and misses some; the assay was immunoSEQ multiplex PCR. Among about 15,000 clones listed, approximately 81% were seen once. The specimen comprised CD8+ T cells from blood, sampled roughly 50 months after liver transplant. These receptors were collected from a human patient who received a liver transplant. Part of the T cell pool may stem from the graft donor.

This sequence joins TRBV6-6 and TRBJ2-3; D is undetermined. Germline CDR1 and CDR2: MNHNY and SVGAGI (reference sequence). Trimming took 4 bases from V and 0 from J, leaving 5 bases between them. CDR3 length: 13 amino acids. In DNA, the CDR3 is TGTGCCAGCAGTTTAGCTAGCACAGATACGCAGTATTTT. Translating gives CASSLASTDTQYF.

In nucleotides, the CDR3 is TGTGCCAGCTCACAGGAAGGGGGCTATGGCTACACCTTC. It yields the protein CASSQEGGYGYTF. The V gene is TRBV18, the J gene TRBJ1-2; perhaps TRBD1 as D (6 bases). V shed 4 bases and J shed 4 bases, with 10 bases lying between them. Germline V gene sequence: CDR1 KGHSH, CDR2 LQKENI. The CDR3 runs to 13 residues.

The genes are TRBV29-1 and TRBJ2-1; 7 bases fit TRBD1. CDR3 size: 14 residues. CDR1 is SQVTM, CDR2 ANQGSEA, per germline. Trimming removed 3 bases from V and 7 bases from J; junction bases left unmatched: 9. In DNA form, the CDR3 reads TGCAGCGTTGATTGGACAGGACTTGGGAATGAGCAGTTCTTC. Translation: CSVDWTGLGNEQFF.

For the CDR3, the DNA is TGTGCCAGCAGTTGGGACAGGGAATCGGGAAGGCCCCAGCATTTT. It translates to CASSWDRESGRPQHF. The V and J genes are TRBV27 and TRBJ1-5; 9 bases are shared with TRBD1. V lost 4 bases to trimming and J lost 9 bases; unmatched junction nucleotides: 10. The CDR3 totals 15 residues. Germline lookup yields CDR1 MNHEY and CDR2 SMNVEV (reference sequence).

The gene calls are TRBV9 and TRBJ2-6, with unresolved D. Per germline, CDR1 SGDLS and CDR2 YYNGEE. The CDR3 has 18 amino acids. The V end lost 7 bases, the J end lost 1 base, and 21 bases lay between the germline ends. CDR3: CASSSTLESLSGANVLTF. The CDR3 DNA is TGTGCCAGCTCCAGCACGCTAGAATCGCTATCTGGGGCCAACGTCCTGACTTTC.

The rearrangement uses TRBV5-1 and TRBJ2-5; D uncertain. CDR1 and CDR2 (germline): SGHRS, YFSETQ. The CDR3 length is 13 residues. Deletions cut 0 bases from V and 4 bases from J, with 7 bases between. CDR3 nucleotides: TGCGCCAGCAGCTTGGCCTCTCGAGAGACCCAGTACTTC. Its protein product is CASSLASRETQYF.

The chain carries TRBV4-1 and TRBJ2-7; 7 nucleotides align to TRBD2. The germline gives CDR1 MGHRA, CDR2 YSYEKL. V dropped 1 base and J dropped 6; count of bases not matched to a gene: 9. The CDR3 length is 15 residues. CDR3: CASSQVGGIPSEQYF. The CDR3 coding sequence is TGCGCCAGCAGCCAAGTGGGAGGGATCCCCTCCGAGCAGTACTTC.

CDR3 loop: CASSRGGVEAKNIQYF. The CDR3 coding sequence is TGTGCCAGCAGCCGCGGGGGGGTGGAAGCCAAAAACATTCAGTACTTC. This chain joins TRBV7-2 and TRBJ2-4; 9 bases match TRBD2. The CDR3 length is 16 residues. V shed 5 bases and J 0 bases; nucleotides not matched to a gene: 5. Germline V lookup: CDR1 SGHTA, CDR2 FQGNSA.